The clone carrying this TCR beta chain was recorded at least ten times. The antigen remains undetermined. These data are taken from a study of T cell repertoires in cytomegalovirus infection. At the level of the study: Indications of both CMV infection and matching HLA type were provided by public TCR beta signatures.

Study-wide findings and caveats: HLA-C-restricted CMV-specific TCR beta clonotypes were dominant in the ex vivo response. Totalled public TCR beta family frequency picked out people who carried CMV plus the relevant HLA.

TCRdb called the reads again in MiXCR, with one record for every CDR3 protein. The table has 200,000 to 300,000 distinct CDR3 sequences, 6.5% seen once. V was trimmed by 5 bases and J by 9 bases, leaving 17 bases between them. The CDR3 is 14 residues long. Germline CDR1 reads SGHTA; CDR2 reads FQGNSA. This TCR derives from a human donor in good health (CMV status not recorded). Some clones in this sample may be carry-over from other donors' samples. The specimen was PBMCs. The rearrangement joins TRBV7-2 to TRBJ1-5; D perhaps matches TRBD1 (6 bases). This chain's CDR3 is CASSLTGGVVPQHF. The CDR3 bases are TGTGCCAGCAGCCTGACAGGCGGTGTAGTGCCCCAGCATTTT. Based on the CDR3 plus reference TRBV7-2 and TRBJ1-5, the full variable domain is GAGVSQSPSNKVTEKGKDVELRCDPISGHTALYWYRQSLGQGLEFLIYFQGNSAPDKSGLPSDRFSAERTGGSVSTLTIQRTQQEDSAVYLCASSLTGGVVPQHFGDGTRLSIL.